This TCR beta chain emerged from a study of blood T cell repertoires in COVID-19. The CDR3 length is 14 residues. Per germline, CDR1 DFQATT and CDR2 SNEGSKA (reference sequence). V shed 3 bases and J 5 bases; nucleotides not matched to a gene: 4. The protocol was immunoSEQ multiplex PCR, while the TCRdb copy is restricted to in-frame clones and leaves out a portion. The sample consists of around 400,000 clones, around 87% of them appearing once. This receptor was identified in a woman in her sixties or seventies with COVID-19, enrolled during active disease. Sequenced: peripheral blood. The V call is TRBV20-1, the J call TRBJ2-2; 9 nucleotides line up with TRBD2. The chain's CDR3 is CSASRLAGTGELFF. The CDR3 nucleotides are TGCAGTGCTAGTCGGCTAGCGGGAACCGGGGAGCTGTTTTTT.